This is a list of T cell receptor beta chains from one sample in a study of T cell repertoires in cytomegalovirus infection. A single record per CDR3 protein comes from TCRdb applying MiXCR to the reads. The table lists about 310,000 distinct CDR3 sequences, around 10% of them singletons. Sequenced input: PBMCs. The receptors stem from a human donor in good health (CMV status not recorded). Some clones in this sample may be carry-over from other donors' samples. CDR3s leave out the opening cysteine and the closing phenylalanine or tryptophan. Fields, in order: J gene, V gene, CDR3 protein.

j_gene: TRBJ2-5; v_gene: TRBV28; CDR3aa: ASSFLGRETQY
j_gene: TRBJ2-1; v_gene: TRBV28; CDR3aa: ASSPVRVSRAAYNEQF
j_gene: TRBJ1-2; v_gene: TRBV19; CDR3aa: ASSPTRQNGYT
j_gene: TRBJ2-4; v_gene: TRBV6-6; CDR3aa: ASTDPRGGDIAKNIQY
j_gene: TRBJ2-5; v_gene: TRBV6-1; CDR3aa: ASSEWLHQY
j_gene: TRBJ1-1; v_gene: TRBV10-3; CDR3aa: AISRAENTEAF
j_gene: TRBJ2-5; v_gene: TRBV7-9; CDR3aa: ASSLLLETQY
j_gene: TRBJ2-3; v_gene: TRBV20-1; CDR3aa: SAPPPTSGGPDTQY
j_gene: TRBJ2-3; v_gene: TRBV12-3/TRBV12-4; CDR3aa: ASSPHRGTLNTQY
j_gene: TRBJ2-2; v_gene: TRBV4-1; CDR3aa: ASSQDQITGELF
j_gene: TRBJ2-2; v_gene: TRBV20-1; CDR3aa: SAPMGGNTGELF
j_gene: TRBJ1-2; v_gene: TRBV7-2; CDR3aa: ASSLGAGGRYGYT
j_gene: TRBJ2-1; v_gene: TRBV5-8; CDR3aa: ASSLAASGHNEQF
j_gene: TRBJ2-1; v_gene: TRBV5-8; CDR3aa: ASSQLQGYEQF
j_gene: TRBJ2-7; v_gene: TRBV2; CDR3aa: ASSARVSYEQY
j_gene: TRBJ2-1; v_gene: TRBV13; CDR3aa: ASSLGRNHNEQF
j_gene: TRBJ1-5; v_gene: TRBV20-1; CDR3aa: SARMANSNQPQH
j_gene: TRBJ2-7; v_gene: TRBV25-1; CDR3aa: ASSESSRGTSGGPWEQY
j_gene: TRBJ2-3; v_gene: TRBV6-1; CDR3aa: ASSDSGGITDTQY
j_gene: TRBJ1-1; v_gene: TRBV19; CDR3aa: ASSLQGGAMNTEAF
j_gene: TRBJ2-1; v_gene: TRBV20-1; CDR3aa: SARALRVGQF
j_gene: TRBJ1-4; v_gene: TRBV4-1; CDR3aa: ASSQDPNRWTGSNEKLF
j_gene: TRBJ1-1; v_gene: TRBV20-1; CDR3aa: SASGGPHTEAF
j_gene: TRBJ2-5; v_gene: TRBV7-9; CDR3aa: ASSEEGKETQY
j_gene: TRBJ2-2; v_gene: TRBV7-2; CDR3aa: ASSPSGGAFGELF
j_gene: TRBJ1-1; v_gene: TRBV2; CDR3aa: ASSPDSSSAF
j_gene: TRBJ2-2; v_gene: TRBV28; CDR3aa: ASKGQSSNTGELF
j_gene: TRBJ1-5; v_gene: TRBV28; CDR3aa: ASTVVRDGGNSNQPQH
j_gene: TRBJ2-1; v_gene: TRBV6-6; CDR3aa: ASSGPGTDLYNEQF
j_gene: TRBJ2-1; v_gene: TRBV7-2; CDR3aa: ASTPRQGANEQF
j_gene: TRBJ2-3; v_gene: TRBV7-9; CDR3aa: ASSLTSGGFTDTQY
j_gene: TRBJ1-1; v_gene: TRBV29-1; CDR3aa: SVEAVGQGEMNTEAF
j_gene: TRBJ2-2; v_gene: TRBV2; CDR3aa: ASTPGTGGTGELF
j_gene: TRBJ2-2; v_gene: TRBV6-4; CDR3aa: ASSDSMGVGTGELF
j_gene: TRBJ1-5; v_gene: TRBV6-6; CDR3aa: ASAKSDRLNQPQH
j_gene: TRBJ1-5; v_gene: TRBV6-2/TRBV6-3; CDR3aa: ASSRPSNQPQH